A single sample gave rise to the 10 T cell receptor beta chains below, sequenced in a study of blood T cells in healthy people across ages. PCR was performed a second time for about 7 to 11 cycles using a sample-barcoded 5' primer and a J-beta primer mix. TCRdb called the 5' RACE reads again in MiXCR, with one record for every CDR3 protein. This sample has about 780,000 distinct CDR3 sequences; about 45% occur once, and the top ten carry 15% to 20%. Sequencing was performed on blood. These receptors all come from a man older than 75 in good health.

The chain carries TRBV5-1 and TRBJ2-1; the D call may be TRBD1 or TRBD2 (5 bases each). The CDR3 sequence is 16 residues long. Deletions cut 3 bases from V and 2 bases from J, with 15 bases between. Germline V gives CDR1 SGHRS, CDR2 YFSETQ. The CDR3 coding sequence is TGCGCCAGCAGCTCAACCGGGACCCGAGCCTACAATGAGCAGTTCTTC. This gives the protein CASSSTGTRAYNEQFF.

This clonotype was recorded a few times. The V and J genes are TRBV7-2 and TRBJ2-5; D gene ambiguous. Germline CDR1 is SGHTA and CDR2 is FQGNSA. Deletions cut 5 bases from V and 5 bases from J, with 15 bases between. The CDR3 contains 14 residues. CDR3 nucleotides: TGTGCCAGCAGCGTCGCATGGGCAGTGGAGACCCAGTACTTC. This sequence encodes CASSVAWAVETQYF.

The CDR3: CSVPGVASAYEQYF. The CDR3 DNA is TGCAGTGTCCCAGGCGTAGCTAGTGCCTACGAGCAGTACTTC. This chain joins TRBV20-1 and TRBJ2-7; D is uncertain. Germline CDR1 reads DFQATT; CDR2 reads SNEGSKA (reference sequence). The V and J ends lost 7 bases and 2 bases respectively, with 18 bases between them. This CDR3 spans 14 amino acids.

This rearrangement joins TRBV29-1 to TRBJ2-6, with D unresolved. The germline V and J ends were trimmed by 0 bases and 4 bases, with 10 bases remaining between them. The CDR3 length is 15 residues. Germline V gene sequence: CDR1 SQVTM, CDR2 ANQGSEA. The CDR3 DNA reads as TGCAGCGTTGAAGAAATAGTGAGAGGGGCCAACGTCCTGACTTTC. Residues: CSVEEIVRGANVLTF.

The CDR3 region has the DNA TGTGCCAGCAGTTACGGGGTAGCGGGTACATACACAGATACGCAGTATTTT. Protein sequence: CASSYGVAGTYTDTQYF. The V gene is TRBV6-6, the J gene TRBJ2-3, with 7 bases aligning to TRBD2. The CDR3 runs to 17 residues. Germline V gene data show CDR1 as MNHNY and CDR2 as SVGAGI (reference sequence). The ends lost 2 bases at V and 2 bases at J; junction bases unmatched: 10.

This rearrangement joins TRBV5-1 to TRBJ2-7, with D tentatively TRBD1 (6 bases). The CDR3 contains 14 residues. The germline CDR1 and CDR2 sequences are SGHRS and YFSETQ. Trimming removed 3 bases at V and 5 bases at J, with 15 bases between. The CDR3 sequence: CASSSNDRRHEQYF. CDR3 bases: TGCGCCAGCAGCTCTAACGACAGGCGCCACGAGCAGTACTTC.

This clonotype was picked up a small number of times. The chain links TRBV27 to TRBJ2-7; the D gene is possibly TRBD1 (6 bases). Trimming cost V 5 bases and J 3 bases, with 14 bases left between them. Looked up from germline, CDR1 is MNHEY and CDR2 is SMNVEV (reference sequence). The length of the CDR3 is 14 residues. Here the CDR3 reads CASSPTGFLYEQYF. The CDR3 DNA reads TGTGCCAGCAGTCCGACAGGTTTTCTCTACGAGCAGTACTTC.

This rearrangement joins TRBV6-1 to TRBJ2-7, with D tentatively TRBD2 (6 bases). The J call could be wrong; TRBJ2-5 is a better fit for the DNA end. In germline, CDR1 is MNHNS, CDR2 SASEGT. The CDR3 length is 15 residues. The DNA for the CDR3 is TGTGCCAGCAGTGTTGGGCGGGGACGCCAAGAGACCCAGTACTTC. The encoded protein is CASSVGRGRQETQYF.

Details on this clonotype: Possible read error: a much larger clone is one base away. The CDR3 spells CASSPTSGTPSEQYF. CDR3 in DNA: TGTGCCAGCAGCCCGACTAGCGGGACGCCCAGTGAGCAGTACTTC. This chain uses TRBV7-2 with TRBJ2-5; 11 bases align to TRBD2. The CDR3 is made up of 15 amino acids. Trimming cost V 5 bases and J 11 bases; bases outside gene matches: 13. Germline V lookup: CDR1 SGHTA, CDR2 FQGNSA.

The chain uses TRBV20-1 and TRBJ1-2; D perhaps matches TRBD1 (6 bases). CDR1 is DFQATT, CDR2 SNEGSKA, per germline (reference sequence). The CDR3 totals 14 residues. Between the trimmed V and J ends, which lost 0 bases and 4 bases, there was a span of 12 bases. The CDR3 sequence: CSARDPNRVYGYTF. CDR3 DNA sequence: TGCAGTGCTAGAGATCCGAACAGGGTCTATGGCTACACCTTC.